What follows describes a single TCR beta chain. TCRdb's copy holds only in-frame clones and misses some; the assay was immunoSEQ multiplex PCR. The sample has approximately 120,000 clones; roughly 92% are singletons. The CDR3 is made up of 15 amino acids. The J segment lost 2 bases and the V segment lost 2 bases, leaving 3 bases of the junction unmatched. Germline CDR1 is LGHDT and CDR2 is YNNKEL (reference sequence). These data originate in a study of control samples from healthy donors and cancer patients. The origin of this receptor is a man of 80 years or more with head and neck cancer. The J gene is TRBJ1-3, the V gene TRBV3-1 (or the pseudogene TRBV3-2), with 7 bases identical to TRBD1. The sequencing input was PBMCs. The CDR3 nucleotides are TGTGCCAGCAGCCAAAATACAGGGGCTGGAAACACCATATATTTT. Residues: CASSQNTGAGNTIYF.